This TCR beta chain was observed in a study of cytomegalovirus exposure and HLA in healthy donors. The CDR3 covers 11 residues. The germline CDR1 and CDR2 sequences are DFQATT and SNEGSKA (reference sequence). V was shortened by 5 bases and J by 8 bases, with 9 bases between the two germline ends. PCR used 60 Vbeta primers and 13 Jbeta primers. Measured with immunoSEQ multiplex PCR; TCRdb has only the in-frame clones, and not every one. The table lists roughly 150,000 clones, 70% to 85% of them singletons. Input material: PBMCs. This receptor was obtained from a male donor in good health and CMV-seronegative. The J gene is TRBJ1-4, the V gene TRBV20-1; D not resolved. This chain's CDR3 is CSASRAEKLFF. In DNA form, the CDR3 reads TGCAGTGCTTCGCGAGCCGAAAAACTGTTTTTT.